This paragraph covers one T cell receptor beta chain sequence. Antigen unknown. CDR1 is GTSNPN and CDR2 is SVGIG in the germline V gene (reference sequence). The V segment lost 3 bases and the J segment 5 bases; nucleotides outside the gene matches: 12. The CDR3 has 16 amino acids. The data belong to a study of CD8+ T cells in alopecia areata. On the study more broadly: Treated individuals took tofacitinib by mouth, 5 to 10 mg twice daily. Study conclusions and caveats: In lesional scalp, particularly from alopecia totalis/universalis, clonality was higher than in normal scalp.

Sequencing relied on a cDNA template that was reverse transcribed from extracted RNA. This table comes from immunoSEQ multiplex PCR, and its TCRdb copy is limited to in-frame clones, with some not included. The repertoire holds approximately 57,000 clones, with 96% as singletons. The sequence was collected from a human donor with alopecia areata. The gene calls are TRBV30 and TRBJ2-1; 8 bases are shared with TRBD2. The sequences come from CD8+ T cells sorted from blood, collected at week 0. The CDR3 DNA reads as TGTGCCTGGAGGGCGTCCCGGGGGGGCGGCCACAATGAGCAGTTCTTC. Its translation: CAWRASRGGGHNEQFF.